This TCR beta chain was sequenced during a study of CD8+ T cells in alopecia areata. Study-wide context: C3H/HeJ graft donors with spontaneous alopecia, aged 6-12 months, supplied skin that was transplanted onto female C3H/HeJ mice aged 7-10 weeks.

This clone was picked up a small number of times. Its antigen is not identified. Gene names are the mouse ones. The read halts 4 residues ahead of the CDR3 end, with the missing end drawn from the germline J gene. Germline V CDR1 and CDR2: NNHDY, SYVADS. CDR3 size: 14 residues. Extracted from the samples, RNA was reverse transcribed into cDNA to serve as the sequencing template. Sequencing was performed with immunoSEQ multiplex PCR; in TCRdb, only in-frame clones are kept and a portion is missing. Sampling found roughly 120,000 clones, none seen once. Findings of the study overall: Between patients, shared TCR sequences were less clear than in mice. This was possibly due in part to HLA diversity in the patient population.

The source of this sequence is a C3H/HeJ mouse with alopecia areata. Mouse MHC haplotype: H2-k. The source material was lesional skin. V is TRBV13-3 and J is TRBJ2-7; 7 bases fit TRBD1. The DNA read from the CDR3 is TGTGCCAGCAGTGGCTCCGGGACAGAGTAT. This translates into CASSGSGTEY. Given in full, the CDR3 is CASSGSGTEYEQYF.